Below, 17 T cell receptor beta chains from the same sample are listed, as sequenced in a study of blood T cell repertoires in COVID-19. Produced via immunoSEQ multiplex PCR; TCRdb's table is partial and in-frame only. The table has a few hundred thousand clones, approximately 90% seen once. Material for sequencing was PBMCs or T cells enriched from blood (not recorded which). Every receptor here comes from a young man who had recovered from COVID-19.

The rearrangement uses TRBV9 and TRBJ1-5; D is ambiguous. This CDR3 region has 14 residues. Trimming left V 3 bases short and J 5 bases short, with 12 bases between. CDR1 and CDR2 (germline): SGDLS, YYNGEE. CDR3: CASSADFEDQPQHF. As DNA, the CDR3 is TGTGCCAGCAGCGCGGACTTCGAGGATCAGCCCCAGCATTTT.

V and J are TRBV14 and TRBJ2-7, with 8 bases matching TRBD2. CDR1 is SGHDN and CDR2 is FVKESK in the germline V gene. J was trimmed by 5 bases and V by 4 bases; bases with no gene match: 10. The CDR3 sequence is 15 residues long. CDR3: CASSPLGLAKDEQYF. The CDR3 bases are TGTGCCAGCAGCCCCCTCGGACTAGCTAAGGACGAGCAGTACTTC.

The chain has TRBV12-1 and TRBJ2-7; TRBD2, as called in the table, went unchecked against the DNA. TRBV12-1 is shown as a pseudogene. This CDR3 has 11 residues. CDR3 nucleotides: TGTGCCAGCAGCTCCCCTTTCGAGCAGTACTTC. It yields the protein CASSSPFEQYF.

This clone was seen a single time. The chain is built from TRBV3-1 (or the pseudogene TRBV3-2) and TRBJ2-3, with D maybe TRBD1 (5 bases). Deletions cut 4 bases from V and 0 bases from J, with 17 bases between. This CDR3 has 17 amino acids. The V gene's germline CDR1 is LGHDT and CDR2 YNNKEL (reference sequence). CDR3 nucleotides: TGTGCCAGCAGCCCAACTAATTTGACAGCTAGCACAGATACGCAGTATTTT. Protein sequence: CASSPTNLTASTDTQYF.

This chain connects TRBV2 to TRBJ1-4; the D is unclear. The CDR3 is made up of 12 amino acids. Germline loops: CDR1 SNHLY, CDR2 FYNNEI. V was shortened by 11 bases and J by 8 bases, with 15 bases between the two germline ends. The CDR3 DNA is TGTGCCGCGGGTATCCGGCGGGAAAAACTGTTTTTT. This gives the protein CAAGIRREKLFF.

This clone was seen just once. The chain combines TRBV6-5 with TRBJ2-2, with D perhaps TRBD2 (6 bases). This CDR3 is built from 15 residues. Germline V gene sequence: CDR1 MNHEY, CDR2 SVGAGI. V was shortened by 7 bases and J by 5 bases, with 17 bases between the two germline ends. The CDR3 loop reads CASTERERRTGELFF. For the CDR3, the DNA is TGTGCCAGCACCGAACGGGAGAGGCGGACCGGGGAGCTGTTTTTT.

The gene calls are TRBV3-1 (or the pseudogene TRBV3-2) and TRBJ2-1, with D maybe TRBD2 (5 bases). V lost 4 bases, J lost 9 bases, and 16 bases lay in between. Germline V gene sequence: CDR1 LGHDT, CDR2 YNNKEL (reference sequence). The CDR3 sequence is 14 residues long. CDR3 nucleotide sequence: TGTGCCAGCAGCCTCAGGCCGGACTCTAGTGAGCAGTTCTTC. Translation: CASSLRPDSSEQFF.

The chain recombines TRBV11-2 with TRBJ2-7; 13 bases are shared with TRBD2. CDR1 is SGHAT, CDR2 FQNNGV, per germline. The CDR3 runs 15 residues. J lost 3 bases, V lost 5 bases, and 4 bases had no gene match. CDR3: CASSTWTSGSYEQYF. CDR3 nucleotides: TGTGCCAGCAGCACATGGACTAGCGGGAGCTACGAGCAGTACTTC.

Here the CDR3 DNA reads TGCAGTGCTAGTTTCAGGACCTACGAGCAGTACTTC. It encodes CSASFRTYEQYF. The chain has TRBV20-1 and TRBJ2-7; D gene ambiguous. The CDR3 consists of 12 residues. The V gene's germline CDR1 is DFQATT and CDR2 SNEGSKA (reference sequence). V was shortened by 3 bases and J by 2 bases, with 8 bases between the two germline ends.

DNA for the CDR3: TGTGCCAGTAGCCCCCAAGACTCCACGTCACCCTATGGCTACACCTTC. This gives the protein CASSPQDSTSPYGYTF. V and J are TRBV19 and TRBJ1-2; D unresolved. Between the trimmed V and J ends, which lost 6 bases and 4 bases, there was a span of 21 bases. The CDR3 length is 16 residues. In germline, CDR1 is LNHDA, CDR2 SQIVND (reference sequence). Together with reference TRBV19 and TRBJ1-2, the CDR3 gives the full variable domain: DGGITQSPKYLFRKEGQNVTLSCEQNLNHDAMYWYRQDPGQGLRLIYYSQIVNDFQKGDIAEGYSVSREKKESFPLTVTSAQKNPTAFYLCASSPQDSTSPYGYTFGSGTRLTVV.

The chain employs TRBV15 and TRBJ1-6; maybe TRBD1 (5 bases). Germline V gene lookup returns CDR1 LNHNV and CDR2 YYDKDF (reference sequence). The CDR3 sequence is 18 residues long. With 1 base removed from V and 10 bases from J, the gap between germline ends came to 23 bases. CDR3: CATSRVPVGGDLRSPLHF. CDR3 bases: TGTGCCACCAGCAGAGTCCCTGTGGGAGGGGACCTAAGGTCACCCCTCCACTTT.

V is TRBV29-1 and J is TRBJ1-1; 7 bases align to TRBD1. The CDR3 runs 15 residues. After removal of 4 bases from V and 4 bases from J, the junction contained 12 bases not matched to a gene. Germline V gene data show CDR1 as SQVTM and CDR2 as ANQGSEA. This CDR3 is CSVVGRGIAGTEAFF. In DNA form, the CDR3 reads TGCAGCGTTGTCGGCAGGGGGATTGCGGGCACTGAAGCTTTCTTT.

The chain uses TRBV19 and TRBJ2-5; the match to TRBD1 covers 7 bases. The CDR3 has 12 residues. The germline V gene encodes CDR1 LNHDA and CDR2 SQIVND (reference sequence). Trimming cost V 6 bases and J 3 bases; bases outside gene matches: 1. The CDR3 sequence is CASSDREETQYF. The CDR3, as DNA: TGTGCCAGTAGCGACAGGGAAGAGACCCAGTACTTC.

The rearrangement joins TRBV3-1 (or the pseudogene TRBV3-2) to TRBJ1-1; D may be TRBD1 (6 bases). V gave up 1 base and J gave up 11 bases, with 14 bases separating them. CDR3 length: 13 amino acids. Germline V gene sequence: CDR1 LGHDT, CDR2 YNNKEL (reference sequence). CDR3 nucleotide sequence: TGTGCCAGCAGCCAAGTTGTTCAGGGACACGCTTTCTTT. Amino acid sequence: CASSQVVQGHAFF.

The V gene is TRBV15, the J gene TRBJ1-1; D gene ambiguous. This CDR3 region has 14 residues. V was pared by 1 base and J by 6 bases, with 12 bases between. The germline CDR1 and CDR2 sequences are LNHNV and YYDKDF (reference sequence). CDR3 nucleotide sequence: TGTGCCACCAGCAGAGTTCGAGGTGGGTCTGAAGCTTTCTTT. Translation: CATSRVRGGSEAFF. The whole variable domain, remainder taken from reference TRBV15 and TRBJ1-1, is DAMVIQNPRYQVTQFGKPVTLSCSQTLNHNVMYWYQQKSSQAPKLLFHYYDKDFNNEADTPDNFQSRRPNTSFCFLDIRSPGLGDTAMYLCATSRVRGGSEAFFGQGTRLTVV.

J is TRBJ2-2 and V is TRBV25-1; the D gene is possibly TRBD1 (6 bases). The CDR3 sequence is 15 residues long. Per the germline V gene, CDR1 is MGHDK and CDR2 is SYGVNS. Trimming stripped 2 bases from V and 2 bases from J, with 9 bases between. The DNA of the CDR3 is TGTGCCAGCAGTGAAACAGGGAGAAACACCGGGGAGCTGTTTTTT. Protein product: CASSETGRNTGELFF.

This chain joins TRBV19 and TRBJ1-1; D is undetermined. The V end lost 1 base, the J end lost 5 bases, and 11 bases lay between the germline ends. This CDR3 has 14 residues. From germline, CDR1 is LNHDA and CDR2 SQIVND (reference sequence). CDR3 nucleotide sequence: TGTGCCAGTAGTATAGTTCGAGGGTATACTGAAGCTTTCTTT. Protein product: CASSIVRGYTEAFF.